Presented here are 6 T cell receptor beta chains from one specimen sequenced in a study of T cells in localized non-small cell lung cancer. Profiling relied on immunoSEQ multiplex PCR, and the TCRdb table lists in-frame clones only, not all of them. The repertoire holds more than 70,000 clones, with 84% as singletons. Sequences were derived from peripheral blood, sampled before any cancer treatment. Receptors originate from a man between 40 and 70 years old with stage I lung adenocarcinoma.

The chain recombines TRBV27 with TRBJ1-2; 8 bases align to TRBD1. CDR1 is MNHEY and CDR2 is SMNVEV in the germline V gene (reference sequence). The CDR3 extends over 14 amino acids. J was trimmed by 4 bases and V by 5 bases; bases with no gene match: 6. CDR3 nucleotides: TGTGCCAGCAGTCCGACAGGGGCCTCCTATGGCTACACCTTC. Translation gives CASSPTGASYGYTF.

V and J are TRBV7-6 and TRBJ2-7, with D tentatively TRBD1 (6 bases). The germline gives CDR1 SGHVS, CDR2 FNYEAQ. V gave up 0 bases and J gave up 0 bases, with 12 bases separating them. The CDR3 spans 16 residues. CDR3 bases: TGTGCCAGCAGCTTAGCCGGACAGTCACCCTCCTACGAGCAGTACTTC. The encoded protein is CASSLAGQSPSYEQYF.

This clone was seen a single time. Written as DNA, the CDR3 is TGCGCCAGCAGCGGATCCTTAGGACAGGGGGCGCAGAAGAACACTGAAGCTTTCTTT. Translating gives CASSGSLGQGAQKNTEAFF. V is TRBV5-1 and J is TRBJ1-1; the match to TRBD1 covers 11 bases. The V and J ends lost 4 bases and 1 base, in that order; junction bases with no gene match: 15. This CDR3 has 19 residues. Germline CDR1 reads SGHRS; CDR2 reads YFSETQ.

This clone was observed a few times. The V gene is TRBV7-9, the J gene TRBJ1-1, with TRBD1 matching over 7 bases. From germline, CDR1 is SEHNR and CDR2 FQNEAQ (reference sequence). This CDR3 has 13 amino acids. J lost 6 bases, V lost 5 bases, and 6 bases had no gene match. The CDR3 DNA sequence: TGTGCCAGCAGCGACAGACAGGGCGCTGAAGCTTTCTTT. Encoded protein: CASSDRQGAEAFF.

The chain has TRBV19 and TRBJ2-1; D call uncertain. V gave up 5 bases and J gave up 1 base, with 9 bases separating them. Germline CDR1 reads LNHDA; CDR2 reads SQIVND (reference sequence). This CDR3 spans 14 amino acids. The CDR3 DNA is TGTGCCAGTAGTCTCAGGAATTCCTACAATGAGCAGTTCTTC. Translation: CASSLRNSYNEQFF.

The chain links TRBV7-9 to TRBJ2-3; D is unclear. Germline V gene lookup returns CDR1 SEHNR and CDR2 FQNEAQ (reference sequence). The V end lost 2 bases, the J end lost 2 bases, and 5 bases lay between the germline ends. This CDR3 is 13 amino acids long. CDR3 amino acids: CASSLYSTDTQYF. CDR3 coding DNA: TGTGCCAGCAGCTTATATTCCACAGATACGCAGTATTTT.